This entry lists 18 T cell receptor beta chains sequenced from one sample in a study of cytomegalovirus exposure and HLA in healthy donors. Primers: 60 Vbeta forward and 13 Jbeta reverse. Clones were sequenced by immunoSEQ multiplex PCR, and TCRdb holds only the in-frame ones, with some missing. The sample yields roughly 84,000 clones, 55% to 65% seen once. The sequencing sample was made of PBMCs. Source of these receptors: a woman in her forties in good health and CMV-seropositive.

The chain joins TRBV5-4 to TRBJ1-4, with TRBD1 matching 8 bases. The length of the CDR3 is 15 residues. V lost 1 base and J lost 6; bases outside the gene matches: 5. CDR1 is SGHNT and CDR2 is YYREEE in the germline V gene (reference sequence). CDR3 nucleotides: TGTGCCAGCAGCTTGAAACAGGGGGGGGATGAAAAACTGTTTTTT. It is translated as CASSLKQGGDEKLFF.

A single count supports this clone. For the CDR3, the DNA is TGTGCCAGCAGTCCCCACTTTCAAAGCCACGAGCAGTACTTC. This gives the protein CASSPHFQSHEQYF. V usage is TRBV6-5 and J usage is TRBJ2-7; D not certain. This CDR3 spans 14 amino acids. V was pared by 5 bases and J by 5 bases, with 16 bases between. From germline, CDR1 is MNHEY and CDR2 SVGAGI.

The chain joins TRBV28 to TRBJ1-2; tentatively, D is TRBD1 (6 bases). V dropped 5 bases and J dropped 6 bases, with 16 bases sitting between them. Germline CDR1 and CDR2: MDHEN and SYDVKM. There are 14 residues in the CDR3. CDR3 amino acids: CASSPIDRWHGYTF. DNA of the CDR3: TGTGCCAGCAGTCCTATCGACAGGTGGCATGGCTACACCTTC.

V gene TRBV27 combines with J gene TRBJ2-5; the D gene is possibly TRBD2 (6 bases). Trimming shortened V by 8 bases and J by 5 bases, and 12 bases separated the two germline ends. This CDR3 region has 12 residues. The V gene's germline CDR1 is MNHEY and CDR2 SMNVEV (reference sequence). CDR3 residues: CASRGGFETQYF. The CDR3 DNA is TGTGCCAGCCGAGGAGGGTTCGAGACCCAGTACTTC.

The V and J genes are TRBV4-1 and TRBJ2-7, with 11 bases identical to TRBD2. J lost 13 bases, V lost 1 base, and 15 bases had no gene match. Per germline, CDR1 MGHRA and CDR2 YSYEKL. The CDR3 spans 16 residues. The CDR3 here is CASSQVLAGGPGTTYF. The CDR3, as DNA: TGCGCCAGCAGCCAAGTCCTAGCGGGAGGTCCTGGGACTACCTACTTC.

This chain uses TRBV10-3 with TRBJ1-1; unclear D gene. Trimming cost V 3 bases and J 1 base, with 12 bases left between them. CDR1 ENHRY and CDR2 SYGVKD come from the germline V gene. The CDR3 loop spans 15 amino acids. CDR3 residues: CAISDRNLPNTEAFF. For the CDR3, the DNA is TGTGCCATCAGTGATAGAAATTTACCGAACACTGAAGCTTTCTTT.

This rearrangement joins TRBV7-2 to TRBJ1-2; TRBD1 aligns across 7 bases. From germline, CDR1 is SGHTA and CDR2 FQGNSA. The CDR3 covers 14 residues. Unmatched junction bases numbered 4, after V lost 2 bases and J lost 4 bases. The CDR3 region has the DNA TGTGCCAGCAGCTTAACACAGGGGACCTATGGCTACACCTTC. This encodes CASSLTQGTYGYTF.

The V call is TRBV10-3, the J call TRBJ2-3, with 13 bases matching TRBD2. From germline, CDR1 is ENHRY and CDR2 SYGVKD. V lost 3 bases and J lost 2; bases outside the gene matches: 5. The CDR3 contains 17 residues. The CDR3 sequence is CAISDHGTSGITDTQYF. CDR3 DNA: TGTGCCATCAGTGACCACGGGACTAGCGGGATCACAGATACGCAGTATTTT.

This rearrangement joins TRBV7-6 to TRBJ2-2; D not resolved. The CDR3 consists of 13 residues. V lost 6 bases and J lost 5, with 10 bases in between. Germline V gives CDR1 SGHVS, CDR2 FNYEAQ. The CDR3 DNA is TGTGCCAGCAGTCCAAAAGAGACCGGGGAGCTGTTTTTT. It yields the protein CASSPKETGELFF.

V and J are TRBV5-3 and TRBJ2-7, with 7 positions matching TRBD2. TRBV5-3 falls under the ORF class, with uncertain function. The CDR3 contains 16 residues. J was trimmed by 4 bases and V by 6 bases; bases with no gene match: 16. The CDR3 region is CARTLCVGLGNYEQYF. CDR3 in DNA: TGTGCCAGAACCCTTTGTGTAGGACTAGGGAATTACGAGCAGTACTTC.

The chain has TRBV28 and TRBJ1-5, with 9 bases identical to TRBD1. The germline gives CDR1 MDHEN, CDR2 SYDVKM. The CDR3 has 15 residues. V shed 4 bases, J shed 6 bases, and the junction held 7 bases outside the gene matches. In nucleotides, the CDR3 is TGTGCCAGCAGTTCCCCGGGGACAGGGATTCAGCCCCAGCATTTT. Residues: CASSSPGTGIQPQHF.

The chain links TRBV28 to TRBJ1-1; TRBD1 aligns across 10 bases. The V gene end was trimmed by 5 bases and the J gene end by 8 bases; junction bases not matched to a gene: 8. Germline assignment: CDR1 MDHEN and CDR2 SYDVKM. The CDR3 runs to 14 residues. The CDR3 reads CASSTGTGASEAFF. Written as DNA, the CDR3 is TGTGCCAGCAGTACCGGGACAGGGGCCTCAGAAGCTTTCTTT. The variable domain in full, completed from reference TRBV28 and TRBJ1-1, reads DVKVTQSSRYLVKRTGEKVFLECVQDMDHENMFWYRQDPGLGLRLIYFSYDVKMKEKGDIPEGYSVSREKKERFSLILESASTNQTSMYLCASSTGTGASEAFFGQGTRLTVV.

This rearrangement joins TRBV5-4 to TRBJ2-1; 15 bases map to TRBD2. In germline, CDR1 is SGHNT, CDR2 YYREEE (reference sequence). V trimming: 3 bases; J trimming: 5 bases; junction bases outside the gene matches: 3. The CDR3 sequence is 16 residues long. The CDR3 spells CASSSWTSGRDNEQFF. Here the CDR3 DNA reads TGTGCCAGCAGCTCCTGGACTAGCGGGAGGGACAATGAGCAGTTCTTC.

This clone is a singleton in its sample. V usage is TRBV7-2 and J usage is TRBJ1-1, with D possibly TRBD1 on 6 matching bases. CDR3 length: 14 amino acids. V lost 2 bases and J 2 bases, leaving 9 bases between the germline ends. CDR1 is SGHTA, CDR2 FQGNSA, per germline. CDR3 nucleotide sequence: TGTGCCAGCAGCTTAATAGGGGGAAACACTGAAGCTTTCTTT. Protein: CASSLIGGNTEAFF.

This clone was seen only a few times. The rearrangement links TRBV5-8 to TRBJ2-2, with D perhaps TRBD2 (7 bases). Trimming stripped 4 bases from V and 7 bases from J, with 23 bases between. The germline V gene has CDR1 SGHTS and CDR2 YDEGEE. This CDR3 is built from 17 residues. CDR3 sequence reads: CASSPLWGREKVGELFF. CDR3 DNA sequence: TGTGCCAGCAGCCCGTTATGGGGGCGGGAGAAGGTCGGGGAGCTGTTTTTT.

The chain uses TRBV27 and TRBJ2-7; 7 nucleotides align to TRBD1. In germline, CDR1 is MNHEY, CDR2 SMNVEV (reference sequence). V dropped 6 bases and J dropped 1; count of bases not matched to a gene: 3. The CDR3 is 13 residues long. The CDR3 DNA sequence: TGTGCCAGCAGGACAGGGCGATCCTACGAGCAGTACTTC. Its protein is CASRTGRSYEQYF.

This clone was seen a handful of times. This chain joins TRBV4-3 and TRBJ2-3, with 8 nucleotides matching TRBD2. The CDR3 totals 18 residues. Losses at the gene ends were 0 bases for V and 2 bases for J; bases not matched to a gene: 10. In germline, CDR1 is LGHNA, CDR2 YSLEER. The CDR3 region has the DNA TGCGCCAGCAGCCAAGATCGGGCTTTTAGCGGGATCACAGATACGCAGTATTTT. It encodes CASSQDRAFSGITDTQYF.

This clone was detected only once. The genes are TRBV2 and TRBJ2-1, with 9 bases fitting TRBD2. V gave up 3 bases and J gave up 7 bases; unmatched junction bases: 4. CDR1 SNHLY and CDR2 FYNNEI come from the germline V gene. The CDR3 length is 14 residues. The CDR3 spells CASSEAGGGNEQFF. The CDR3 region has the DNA TGTGCCAGCAGTGAGGCGGGAGGGGGGAATGAGCAGTTCTTC.